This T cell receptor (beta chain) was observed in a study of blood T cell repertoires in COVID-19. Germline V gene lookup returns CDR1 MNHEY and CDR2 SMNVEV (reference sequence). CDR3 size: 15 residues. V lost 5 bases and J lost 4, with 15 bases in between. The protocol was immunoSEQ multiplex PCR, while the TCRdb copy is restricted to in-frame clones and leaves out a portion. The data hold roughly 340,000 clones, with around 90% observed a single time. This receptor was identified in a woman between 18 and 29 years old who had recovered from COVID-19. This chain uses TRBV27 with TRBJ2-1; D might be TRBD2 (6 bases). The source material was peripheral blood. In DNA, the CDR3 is TGTGCCAGCAGTGAAGGCGGGACTTTGTACAATGAGCAGTTCTTC. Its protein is CASSEGGTLYNEQFF.